These T cell receptor beta chains were read from a single sample in a study of blood T cell repertoires in COVID-19. Profiled with immunoSEQ multiplex PCR; TCRdb holds only in-frame clones, not every one. The sample records 150,000 to 200,000 clones, approximately 80% being singletons. Sequencing used peripheral blood. These receptor sequences come from a woman between 70 and 85 years old with COVID-19, enrolled during active disease. Both conserved end residues are part of each CDR3. D genes are given only for firm matches. Rows give clone size only sometimes, using once, few, many, or a class for an expanded clone.

d_call,clone_size,j_call,v_call,cdr3_aa,cdr3_nt
TRBD1,-,TRBJ2-7,TRBV12-5,CASARGLRDEQYF,TGTGCTAGTGCCAGGGGGCTGAGAGACGAGCAGTACTTC
-,-,TRBJ2-1,TRBV18,CASSPLTGAYNEQFF,TGTGCCAGCTCACCGCTGACAGGCGCCTACAATGAGCAGTTCTTC
TRBD1,-,TRBJ2-1,TRBV28,CASRWGQGSYNEQFF,TGTGCCAGCAGATGGGGACAGGGTTCCTACAATGAGCAGTTCTTC
-,-,TRBJ1-2,TRBV3-1/TRBV3-2,CASSLKGWNGYTF,TGTGCCAGCAGCCTAAAGGGGTGGAATGGCTACACCTTC
-,-,TRBJ1-3,TRBV30,CAWSSLERGNTIYF,TGTGCCTGGAGTTCCTTGGAGAGAGGAAACACCATATATTTT
-,-,TRBJ1-1,TRBV12-5,CASGLSLDSPNTEAFF,TGTGCTAGTGGCCTTTCCCTCGACAGCCCCAACACTGAAGCTTTCTTT
-,-,TRBJ1-5,TRBV28,CASSISNQPQHF,TGTGCCAGCAGCATTAGCAATCAGCCCCAGCATTTT
-,-,TRBJ2-2,TRBV7-9,CASTYTGEYTGELFF,TGTGCCAGCACCTACACGGGAGAGTATACCGGGGAGCTGTTTTTT
-,-,TRBJ1-1,TRBV16,CASSLSTGGRGNTEAFF,TGTGCCAGCAGCCTTTCTACCGGGGGGCGGGGGAACACTGAAGCTTTCTTT
TRBD1,few,TRBJ2-6,TRBV2,CASSERTGGTGANVLTF,TGTGCCAGCAGTGAACGGACAGGGGGCACTGGGGCCAACGTCCTGACTTTC
TRBD2,-,TRBJ2-4,TRBV7-9,CASSLATSGRNIQYF,TGTGCCAGCAGCTTAGCGACTAGCGGGAGGAACATTCAGTACTTC
TRBD1,-,TRBJ1-2,TRBV5-1,CASSQVGQGYGYTF,TGCGCCAGCAGCCAAGTAGGACAGGGATATGGCTACACCTTC
-,-,TRBJ1-2,TRBV28,CASSLSPGLINYGYTF,TGTGCCAGCAGTTTATCCCCCGGACTGATTAACTATGGCTACACCTTC
-,-,TRBJ1-6,TRBV9,CASTTGLEKAPLHF,TGTGCCAGCACAACAGGGTTGGAGAAAGCACCCCTCCACTTT
-,few,TRBJ2-1,TRBV4-1,CASSQEGGTSSYNEQFF,TGCGCCAGCAGCCAAGAAGGGGGAACAAGCTCCTACAATGAGCAGTTCTTC
TRBD1,-,TRBJ1-2,TRBV7-8,CASSHDRGMGYTF,TGTGCCAGCAGCCATGACAGGGGGATGGGCTACACCTTC
-,-,TRBJ2-2,TRBV2,CASSSYSNTGELFF,TGTGCCAGCAGTTCTTATTCGAACACCGGGGAGCTGTTTTTT
TRBD1,-,TRBJ2-7,TRBV7-2,CASSSTLPGTGPSEQYF,TGTGCCAGCAGCTCAACTCTTCCCGGGACAGGGCCCTCCGAGCAGTACTTC
-,-,TRBJ1-1,TRBV25-1,CASSEFWNTEAFF,TGTGCCAGCAGTGAATTCTGGAACACTGAAGCTTTCTTT
-,-,TRBJ1-3,TRBV30,CAWSASYWDIGNTIYF,TGTGCCTGGAGTGCCTCATATTGGGACATCGGAAACACCATATATTTT
-,-,TRBJ1-1,TRBV2,CASRFAGPNTEAFF,TGTGCCAGCAGATTTGCAGGGCCGAACACTGAAGCTTTCTTT
-,-,TRBJ2-2,TRBV5-1,CASSRNEGNTGELFF,TGCGCCAGCAGCCGGAACGAGGGTAACACCGGGGAGCTGTTTTTT
-,-,TRBJ1-2,TRBV5-1,CASSFTLGGYYGYTF,TGCGCCAGCAGCTTTACGCTCGGGGGGTACTATGGCTACACCTTC
-,-,TRBJ1-6,TRBV19,CASSLTGGNSPLHF,TGTGCCAGTAGTCTCACGGGTGGAAATTCACCCCTCCACTTT
-,-,TRBJ1-1,TRBV18,CASSLQGWDTEAFF,TGTGCCAGCTCACTTCAGGGATGGGACACTGAAGCTTTCTTT
-,-,TRBJ1-6,TRBV5-4,CASSSRGSYNSPLHF,TGTGCCAGCAGCTCGCGGGGTTCCTATAATTCACCCCTCCACTTT
-,-,TRBJ1-3,TRBV6-1,CASSALRDISGNTIYF,TGTGCCAGCAGTGCTCTACGAGACATCTCTGGAAACACCATATATTTT
-,-,TRBJ2-1,TRBV3-1/TRBV3-2,CASSQARGEQFF,TGTGCCAGCAGCCAAGCCCGGGGTGAGCAGTTCTTC
TRBD1,-,TRBJ1-1,TRBV5-5,CASSPGQARGTEAFF,TGTGCCAGCAGCCCGGGACAGGCCCGGGGAACTGAAGCTTTCTTT
TRBD2,once,TRBJ2-2,TRBV5-1,CASSLARGLASNTGELFF,TGCGCCAGCAGCTTGGCCAGGGGACTAGCGTCGAACACCGGGGAGCTGTTTTTT
TRBD1,-,TRBJ2-3,TRBV6-5,CASTRDRSTDTQYF,TGTGCCAGCACCCGGGACAGGTCGACAGATACGCAGTATTTT
-,-,TRBJ2-5,TRBV12-3/TRBV12-4,CASGQTGSETQYF,TGTGCCAGCGGACAAACAGGAAGCGAGACCCAGTACTTC
TRBD1,-,TRBJ1-1,TRBV4-2,CASSPEGGAPTEAFF,TGTGCCAGCAGCCCGGAAGGGGGCGCACCCACTGAAGCTTTCTTT
-,few,TRBJ1-6,TRBV30,CAWTVEGGNSPLHF,TGTGCCTGGACGGTGGAGGGAGGTAATTCACCCCTCCACTTT
TRBD1,-,TRBJ1-1,TRBV5-4,CASSLTGTGSEAFF,TGTGCCAGCAGCCTTACCGGGACAGGGTCTGAAGCTTTCTTT
-,-,TRBJ1-6,TRBV28,CASSLRGRDNSPLHF,TGTGCCAGCAGTTTAAGGGGCAGGGATAATTCACCCCTCCACTTT
-,-,TRBJ1-6,TRBV16,CASSPEQFYNSPLHF,TGTGCCAGCAGCCCGGAGCAGTTCTATAATTCACCCCTCCACTTT
TRBD1,-,TRBJ2-7,TRBV18,CASSLGTDYEQYF,TGTGCCAGCTCACTCGGGACAGATTACGAGCAGTACTTC
TRBD1,-,TRBJ2-1,TRBV2,CASSLLGQPGNEQFF,TGTGCCAGCAGTCTATTGGGACAGCCGGGCAATGAGCAGTTCTTC
TRBD1,-,TRBJ1-2,TRBV18,CASSPTGQTPNYGYTF,TGTGCCAGCTCACCAACGGGACAGACCCCTAACTATGGCTACACCTTC
-,-,TRBJ2-1,TRBV4-2,CASSPGSVYNEQFF,TGTGCCAGCAGCCCCGGGTCAGTCTACAATGAGCAGTTCTTC
TRBD1,few,TRBJ1-4,TRBV18,CASSPQTGWAEKLFF,TGTGCCAGCTCACCCCAGACAGGGTGGGCTGAAAAACTGTTTTTT
TRBD1,-,TRBJ1-3,TRBV13,CASSLRGPGNTIYF,TGTGCCAGCAGCTTAAGGGGGCCCGGAAACACCATATATTTT
TRBD2,-,TRBJ2-7,TRBV29-1,CSVRGLAAYEQYF,TGCAGCGTTCGAGGACTAGCGGCCTACGAGCAGTACTTC
-,-,TRBJ1-1,TRBV6-5,CASTSKGSGVTEAFF,TGTGCCAGCACTTCGAAGGGGTCCGGCGTCACTGAAGCTTTCTTT
TRBD2,-,TRBJ2-7,TRBV5-6,CASSLRGAALGYEQYF,TGTGCCAGCAGCCTGCGGGGGGCCGCCTTAGGCTACGAGCAGTACTTC
-,-,TRBJ1-4,TRBV7-2,CASSLYGTTNEKLFF,TGTGCCAGCAGCTTATACGGGACAACTAATGAAAAACTGTTTTTT
TRBD1,-,TRBJ2-5,TRBV6-5,CASSYAPGQQETQYF,TGTGCCAGCAGTTACGCCCCGGGACAGCAAGAGACCCAGTACTTC
-,-,TRBJ1-5,TRBV3-1/TRBV3-2,CASSQAGLNQPQHF,TGTGCCAGCAGCCAGGCAGGGCTCAATCAGCCCCAGCATTTT
TRBD2,-,TRBJ2-5,TRBV3-1/TRBV3-2,CASSPRTSGGQETQYF,TGTGCCAGCAGCCCGCGGACTAGCGGGGGACAAGAGACCCAGTACTTC
TRBD1,once,TRBJ1-2,TRBV6-5,CASSLGQGVNYGYTF,TGTGCCAGCAGTTTGGGACAGGGCGTGAACTATGGCTACACCTTC